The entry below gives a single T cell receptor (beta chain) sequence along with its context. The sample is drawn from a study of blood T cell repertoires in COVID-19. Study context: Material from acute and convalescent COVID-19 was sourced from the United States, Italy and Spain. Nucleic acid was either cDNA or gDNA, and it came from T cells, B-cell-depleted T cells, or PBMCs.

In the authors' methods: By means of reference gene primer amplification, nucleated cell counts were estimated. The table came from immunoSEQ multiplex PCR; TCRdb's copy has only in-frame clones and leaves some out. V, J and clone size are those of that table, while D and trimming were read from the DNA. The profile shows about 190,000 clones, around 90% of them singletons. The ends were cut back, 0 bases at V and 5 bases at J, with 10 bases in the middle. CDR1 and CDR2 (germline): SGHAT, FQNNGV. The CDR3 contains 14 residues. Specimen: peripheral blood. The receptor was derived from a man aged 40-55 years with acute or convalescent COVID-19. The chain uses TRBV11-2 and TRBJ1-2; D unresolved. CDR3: CASSLDASGYGYTF. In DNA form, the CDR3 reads TGTGCCAGCAGCTTAGATGCATCGGGGTATGGCTACACCTTC.